Following are 15 T cell receptor beta chains from one sample sequenced in a study of OX40 agonist ivuxolimab in advanced cancers. Some clones are missing from TCRdb's copy, which holds only in-frame ones; the method was immunoSEQ multiplex PCR. Here the sample spans about 86,000 clones, 70% to 90% being singletons. Sequenced here: CD4+ or CD8+ T cells sorted from blood, sampled in a trial of the OX40 agonist ivuxolimab. The receptors were gathered from an adult with an advanced solid tumor such as melanoma, head and neck, liver or kidney cancer.

This clone was seen only once. This chain connects TRBV7-6 to TRBJ2-7; 7 bases line up with TRBD1. CDR3 length equals 15 residues. Germline V CDR1 and CDR2: SGHVS, FNYEAQ. Trimming removed 7 bases from V and 3 bases from J; junction bases left unmatched: 12. The CDR3 DNA is TGTGCCAGCATCCCCCTGGCGCAGGGGGACTACGAGCAGTACTTC. Translating gives CASIPLAQGDYEQYF.

The chain couples TRBV30 to TRBJ2-7; tentative D call: TRBD1 (7 bases). The CDR3 totals 16 residues. Germline assignment: CDR1 GTSNPN and CDR2 SVGIG (reference sequence). With 6 bases removed from V and 0 bases from J, the gap between germline ends came to 21 bases. The CDR3 is CACLNNGRGASYEQYF. The CDR3 DNA is TGTGCCTGTCTAAATAATGGCAGGGGGGCCTCCTACGAGCAGTACTTC.

The CDR3, as DNA: TGCGCCAGCAGCTTGATTGTACCAGGGAATTCACCCCTCCACTTT. This translates into CASSLIVPGNSPLHF. The chain carries TRBV5-1 and TRBJ1-6, with D possibly being TRBD1 (5 bases). CDR1 and CDR2 (germline): SGHRS, YFSETQ. The V gene lost 1 base and the J gene lost 7 bases, with 12 bases spanning the gap. The CDR3 runs 15 residues.

The chain employs TRBV5-4 and TRBJ2-7; TRBD2 matches 10 bases. The ends lost 4 bases at V and 1 base at J; junction bases unmatched: 5. Germline V lookup: CDR1 SGHNT, CDR2 YYREEE (reference sequence). CDR3 length: 15 residues. The CDR3: CASSTGLAESYEQYF. In nucleotides, the CDR3 is TGTGCCAGCAGCACCGGACTAGCGGAGTCCTACGAGCAGTACTTC. Based on the CDR3 plus reference TRBV5-4 and TRBJ2-7, the full variable domain is ETGVTQSPTHLIKTRGQQVTLRCSSQSGHNTVSWYQQALGQGPQFIFQYYREEENGRGNFPPRFSGLQFPNYSSELNVNALELDDSALYLCASSTGLAESYEQYFGPGTRLTVT.

This chain joins TRBV7-2 and TRBJ2-7, with D possibly matching TRBD2 (5 bases). Germline assignment: CDR1 SGHTA and CDR2 FQGNSA. The CDR3 length is 12 residues. V gave up 0 bases and J gave up 7 bases, with 7 bases separating them. The CDR3: CASSLAREEQYF. Here the CDR3 DNA reads TGTGCCAGCAGCTTAGCAAGGGAGGAGCAGTACTTC.

The rearrangement uses TRBV5-4 and TRBJ2-3; D call uncertain. The length of the CDR3 is 16 residues. The germline V gene has CDR1 SGHNT and CDR2 YYREEE (reference sequence). V was trimmed by 4 bases and J by 1 base, leaving 16 bases between them. The CDR3 DNA reads as TGTGCCAGCAGCAGAGGCAGGTCAGGCCGCACAGATACGCAGTATTTT. Translation gives CASSRGRSGRTDTQYF.

The V and J genes are TRBV15 and TRBJ2-7; D gene unclear. Deletions cut 1 base from V and 2 bases from J, with 21 bases between. The germline CDR1 and CDR2 sequences are LNHNV and YYDKDF (reference sequence). The CDR3 is made up of 18 amino acids. CDR3 DNA: TGTGCCACCAGCAGAGGAAGAGCGTTCAACGTAAAAACCTACGAGCAGTACTTC. As protein: CATSRGRAFNVKTYEQYF.

The chain combines TRBV6-6 with TRBJ2-5; D is perhaps TRBD2 (6 bases). The CDR3 has 12 residues. Germline-derived CDR1 and CDR2 are MNHNY and SVGAGI (reference sequence). The ends were cut back, 8 bases at V and 5 bases at J, with 12 bases in the middle. CDR3 residues: CASGGAGETQYF. CDR3 nucleotides: TGTGCCAGCGGCGGGGCCGGGGAGACCCAGTACTTC.

CDR3 DNA: TGTGCCAGTAGTCCCAGAAGGGACGAGCAGTTCTTC. This gives the protein CASSPRRDEQFF. The chain employs TRBV19 and TRBJ2-1; D assignment may be TRBD1 or TRBD2 (5 bases each). CDR3 length: 12 residues. Trimming left V 5 bases short and J 10 bases short, with 12 bases between. Germline CDR1 and CDR2: LNHDA and SQIVND (reference sequence).

This chain joins TRBV7-9 and TRBJ1-1; no definite D call. V was shortened by 5 bases and J by 2 bases, with 3 bases between the two germline ends. The CDR3 is 11 residues long. Per germline, CDR1 SEHNR and CDR2 FQNEAQ (reference sequence). CDR3 in amino acids: CASSLNTEAFF. Here the CDR3 DNA reads TGTGCCAGCAGCCTTAACACTGAAGCTTTCTTT.

CDR3 sequence (DNA): TGTGCCAGCAGTGAAGTAGGTTTTGGTACATTGAACACTGAAGCTTTCTTT. Translated: CASSEVGFGTLNTEAFF. This chain uses TRBV6-1 with TRBJ1-1; no clear D. Looked up from germline, CDR1 is MNHNS and CDR2 is SASEGT. V gave up 1 base and J gave up 0 bases, with 15 bases separating them. This CDR3 is 17 amino acids long.

J is TRBJ2-7 and V is TRBV7-3; possibly TRBD1 for D (7 bases). The germline V gene has CDR1 SGHTA and CDR2 FQGTGA. This CDR3 contains 14 residues. V dropped 7 bases and J dropped 7 bases, with 20 bases sitting between them. CDR3 coding DNA: TGTGCCAGCAAACTAGACAGGGAAGGAGGGGAGCAGTACTTC. Its protein product is CASKLDREGGEQYF.

V gene TRBV28 combines with J gene TRBJ2-1, with 9 bases identical to TRBD1. The germline V gene encodes CDR1 MDHEN and CDR2 SYDVKM. CDR3 size: 16 residues. The trim removed 4 bases at V and 3 bases at J, leaving 7 bases unmatched. The CDR3 DNA reads as TGTGCCAGCAGTTCCTCGGGACAGGGAAGCTACAATGAGCAGTTCTTC. Translation gives CASSSSGQGSYNEQFF.

The gene calls are TRBV9 and TRBJ1-6; D ambiguous. The CDR3 has 16 amino acids. Germline CDR1 is SGDLS and CDR2 is YYNGEE. V was cut by 4 bases and J by 0 bases, with 11 bases left in between. The CDR3 region is CASSPDTSSYNSPLHF. CDR3 coding DNA: TGTGCCAGCAGCCCCGACACCAGCTCCTATAATTCACCCCTCCACTTT. The whole variable domain, remainder taken from reference TRBV9 and TRBJ1-6, is DSGVTQTPKHLITATGQRVTLRCSPRSGDLSVYWYQQSLDQGLQFLIQYYNGEERAKGNILERFSAQQFPDLHSELNLSSLELGDSALYFCASSPDTSSYNSPLHFGNGTRLTVT.

This clone was observed a few times. The V and J genes are TRBV10-3 and TRBJ1-5; D gene ambiguous. The CDR3 is 15 amino acids. Germline V lookup: CDR1 ENHRY, CDR2 SYGVKD. Trimming removed 0 bases at V and 3 bases at J, with 9 bases between. The CDR3, as DNA: TGTGCCATCAGTGAGTCGAACCAGCCCAATCAGCCCCAGCATTTT. Protein sequence: CAISESNQPNQPQHF.